The text below deals with one TCR beta chain. No antigen is known for it. The sample originates from a study of T-cell memory formation after mild COVID-19. Study details: TCR clusters were mostly confined to one donor each. Study-level results: Clones contracting day 15 to 85 were balanced CD4/CD8; later expanders leaned CD4+. Researchers report contracting CD4+ clones mostly in CM and EM, with CD8+ clones in EMRA.

TCR alpha and TCR beta cDNA libraries carrying sample barcodes and UMIs came from 5'RACE with constant-segment primers. TCRdb redid the calling of the 5' RACE reads with MiXCR, one entry per CDR3 protein. The sample lists approximately 440,000 distinct CDR3 sequences; approximately 20% were seen once. The V gene lost 0 bases and the J gene lost 0 bases, with 8 bases spanning the gap. Germline V CDR1 and CDR2: LNHNV, YYDKDF (reference sequence). The CDR3 sequence is 15 residues long. The material sequenced was PBMCs or a T cell subset sorted from them (not recorded which). The chain combines TRBV15 with TRBJ1-1; unclear D gene. This sequence was found in an adult woman who had mild COVID-19 (a few samples of this study predate the infection). Cell type and time point are not known. CDR3 protein: CATSRDIGLNTEAFF. CDR3 nucleotide sequence: TGTGCCACCAGCAGAGATATCGGATTGAACACTGAAGCTTTCTTT.